The clone carrying this T cell receptor beta chain was seen just once. Antigen: not known. Libraries were prepared by immunoSEQ multiplex PCR; TCRdb keeps only in-frame clonotypes and omits some of them. The sample has about 73,000 clones, about 95% seen once. The data belong to a study of cytomegalovirus exposure and HLA in healthy donors. About the research overall: Per a later analysis, the 550 to 850 first-cohort and approximately 120 validation repertoires shared one platform.

Germline CDR1 reads SGHNT; CDR2 reads YYREEE (reference sequence). This CDR3 contains 16 residues. The V end lost 4 bases, the J end lost 0 bases, and 16 bases lay between the germline ends. Points from the study as a whole: Accounts indicate the classifier identified cytomegalovirus status with strong specificity and sensitivity. Subsequent analysis of the approximately 130 validation repertoires found a tendency for first-cohort TCR clusters to co-occur.

Sequenced: PBMCs. The source of this sequence is a woman in her late teens or twenties in good health and CMV-seronegative. The chain carries TRBV5-4 and TRBJ1-1, with D hard to call. The CDR3 loop reads CASSPPVGVLNTEAFF. The CDR3 nucleotides are TGTGCCAGCAGCCCACCGGTCGGGGTTTTGAACACTGAAGCTTTCTTT.